The clone carrying this TCR beta chain was picked up many times. Trimming removed 0 bases at V and 5 bases at J, with 11 bases between. Looked up from germline, CDR1 is SGHKS and CDR2 is YYEKEE (reference sequence). The CDR3 is 14 residues long. The data are from a study of early T cells in non-severe SARS-CoV-2 infection. TCRdb reanalysed the 5' RACE reads using MiXCR and keeps one entry per CDR3 protein. In the table there are about 56,000 distinct CDR3 sequences, roughly an eighth of which are singletons. The receptor was derived from an adult who was a healthcare worker with PCR-confirmed SARS-CoV-2 infection or an uninfected control (not recorded which). The sample consisted of whole blood. This chain uses TRBV5-5 with TRBJ2-5; a possible D gene is TRBD2 (6 bases). The CDR3 nucleotides are TGTGCCAGCAGCTTGGGGGGAGGAGTGGAGACCCAGTACTTC. Translated: CASSLGGGVETQYF. Looking up the rest from reference TRBV5-5 and TRBJ2-5 gives the full variable domain: DAGVTQSPTHLIKTRGQQVTLRCSPISGHKSVSWYQQVLGQGPQFIFQYYEKEERGRGNFPDRFSARQFPNYSSELNVNALLLGDSALYLCASSLGGGVETQYFGPGTRLLVL.